The T cell receptor (beta chain) under discussion was sequenced for a study of blood T cell repertoires in COVID-19. Across the study: Italy, Spain and the United States were the sources of the convalescent and acute COVID-19 samples.

Profiling relied on immunoSEQ multiplex PCR, and the TCRdb table lists in-frame clones only, not all of them. The data hold fewer than 350,000 clones, with approximately 90% observed a single time. Cohort placement rested on clinical history that participants reported themselves. The V and J ends lost 5 bases and 5 bases, in that order; junction bases with no gene match: 3. Germline V gene data show CDR1 as SGHTA and CDR2 as FQGTGA. The CDR3 has 14 residues. The rearrangement uses TRBV7-3 and TRBJ2-5; 12 bases match TRBD2. The sample taken for sequencing was PBMCs or T cells enriched from blood (not recorded which). The source of this sequence is a woman in her thirties or forties who had recovered from COVID-19. The CDR3 nucleotides read TGTGCCAGCAGCCGACTAGCGGGAGTGGAGACCCAGTACTTC. Translated, it gives CASSRLAGVETQYF. The full variable domain, its missing parts supplied by reference TRBV7-3 and TRBJ2-5, is GAGVSQTPSNKVTEKGKYVELRCDPISGHTALYWYRQSLGQGPEFLIYFQGTGAADDSGLPNDRFFAVRPEGSVSTLKIQRTERGDSAVYLCASSRLAGVETQYFGPGTRLLVL.